Included here is one T cell receptor beta chain sequence, with context. Methods used by the authors: Nucleated cell counts were estimated from reference gene primer amplification. Generated by immunoSEQ multiplex PCR, the TCRdb table keeps only in-frame clones and is missing some. V and J calls and clone size come straight from that table; D and trimming were deduced from the DNA. The sample yields some 150,000 clones, about 87% seen once. This CDR3 comprises 15 residues. Trimming stripped 2 bases from V and 1 base from J, with 11 bases between. The germline V gene encodes CDR1 SGHTA and CDR2 FQGNSA. This sample was taken from a study of blood T cell repertoires in COVID-19. Study-wide background: Acute-phase and convalescent COVID-19 samples originated in the United States, Italy and Spain. Sources were T cells, B-cell-depleted T cells, or PBMCs; the material itself was cDNA or gDNA.

Sample: peripheral blood. The rearrangement links TRBV7-2 to TRBJ2-5; weak D call: TRBD1 (5 bases). This sequence originates from a human donor in a cohort sampled during active COVID-19. The CDR3 sequence is CASSLIQGFQETQYF. The DNA for the CDR3 is TGTGCCAGCAGCTTAATTCAGGGCTTCCAAGAGACCCAGTACTTC.